This T cell receptor (beta chain) was sequenced for a study of pediatric ulcerative colitis. TCRdb's table, derived via immunoSEQ multiplex PCR, lists solely in-frame clones and lacks some. The data show tens of thousands of clones, 60% to 85% seen once. Germline V gives CDR1 ENHRY, CDR2 SYGVKD. Trimming removed 6 bases from V and 4 bases from J; junction bases left unmatched: 11. The CDR3 is 16 residues long. Rectal tissue came from one to two pinch biopsies taken at colonoscopy. The clonotype originates from a girl aged 10 to 17 with moderate ulcerative colitis. Sequenced input: gut tissue. The chain has TRBV10-3 and TRBJ1-3; 8 bases map to TRBD1. In DNA, the CDR3 is TGTGCCATCAGCGACAGGGGCCCGGGGGAAGGAAACACCATATATTTT. It specifies CAISDRGPGEGNTIYF.